The 25 T cell receptor beta chains below were found in one sample sequenced in a study of T cell changes during pregnancy in multiple sclerosis. Only in-frame clones appear in the TCRdb table, and some are missing; sequencing was by immunoSEQ multiplex PCR. The profile shows around 60,000 clones, 94% of them singletons. The sequencing here drew on CD8+ T cells from peripheral blood mononuclear cells, taken in the third trimester of pregnancy. All receptors derive from a female donor with multiple sclerosis, enrolled in a pregnancy study.

The gene calls are TRBV7-6 and TRBJ2-2, with D perhaps TRBD2 (5 bases). The V gene lost 5 bases and the J gene lost 6 bases, with 13 bases spanning the gap. Germline V lookup: CDR1 SGHVS, CDR2 FNYEAQ. The CDR3 is 14 residues long. CDR3 nucleotides: TGTGCCAGCAGCCCGGGGTCGTCGCCCGGGGAGCTGTTTTTT. Its protein product is CASSPGSSPGELFF. The full variable domain, rest sourced from reference TRBV7-6 and TRBJ2-2, is GAGVSQSPRYKVTKRGQDVALRCDPISGHVSLYWYRQALGQGPEFLTYFNYEAQQDKSGLPNDRFSAERPEGSISTLTIQRTEQRDSAMYRCASSPGSSPGELFFGEGSRLTVL.

This chain links TRBV30 with TRBJ1-5; D may be TRBD1 (6 bases). There are 16 residues in the CDR3. V dropped 0 bases and J dropped 5 bases, with 17 bases sitting between them. Germline lookup yields CDR1 GTSNPN and CDR2 SVGIG (reference sequence). CDR3 region: CAWSVPGAGDHQPQHF. In nucleotides, the CDR3 is TGTGCCTGGAGTGTACCTGGGGCAGGGGATCATCAGCCCCAGCATTTT.

CDR3 DNA sequence: TGTGCCAGCAGTGAAGCACTAGCGGGAGGCGACGAGCAGTACTTC. Amino acids: CASSEALAGGDEQYF. This sequence joins TRBV6-1 and TRBJ2-7; the match to TRBD2 covers 12 bases. This CDR3 spans 15 amino acids. Germline V gene lookup returns CDR1 MNHNS and CDR2 SASEGT. The V and J ends lost 0 bases and 5 bases, in that order; junction bases with no gene match: 2.

This chain links TRBV4-3 with TRBJ2-1; 9 nucleotides align to TRBD1. In germline, CDR1 is LGHNA, CDR2 YSLEER. There are 15 residues in the CDR3. V lost 1 base, J lost 8 bases, and 6 bases stayed unmatched. CDR3 sequence: CASSQVDRGSDEQFF. CDR3 nucleotide sequence: TGCGCCAGCAGCCAAGTGGACAGGGGTAGCGATGAGCAGTTCTTC.

The chain is built from TRBV29-1 and TRBJ2-2, with TRBD2 matching over 8 bases. CDR1 is SQVTM and CDR2 is ANQGSEA in the germline V gene. This CDR3 region has 15 residues. For the CDR3, the DNA is TGCAGTGCAATACTGGCGGGAGGTGGAACCGGGGAGCTGTTTTTT. It specifies CSAILAGGGTGELFF.

The V call is TRBV7-9, the J call TRBJ2-3, with 8 bases matching TRBD1. The CDR3 covers 15 residues. Germline V gives CDR1 SEHNR, CDR2 FQNEAQ (reference sequence). The trim removed 7 bases at V and 4 bases at J, leaving 10 bases unmatched. The CDR3 coding sequence is TGTGCCAGCACCTTCGGGACAGGACCCTCAGATACGCAGTATTTT. Translation: CASTFGTGPSDTQYF.

The V call is TRBV6-6, the J call TRBJ1-1, with D possibly being TRBD1 (5 bases). The CDR3 contains 16 residues. V was clipped by 6 bases and J by 3 bases, with 20 bases between them. Germline CDR1 reads MNHNY; CDR2 reads SVGAGI (reference sequence). The CDR3 DNA is TGTGCCAGCAGGCCCATAGAAAGACGGGGGGACACTGAAGCTTTCTTT. Its translation is CASRPIERRGDTEAFF.

The chain uses TRBV13 and TRBJ2-7; no definite D call. Trimming cost V 0 bases and J 2 bases, with 8 bases left between them. This CDR3 comprises 14 residues. Germline V gene data show CDR1 as PRHDT and CDR2 as FYEKMQ (reference sequence). The CDR3, as DNA: TGTGCCAGCAGCTTAGGCCGCGGAGCCTACGAGCAGTACTTC. This translates into CASSLGRGAYEQYF.

This clone was observed a single time. The junction and the germline gene differ at one end; a read error may be behind it. This rearrangement joins TRBV11-2 to TRBJ2-7, with D unresolved. The CDR3 covers 14 residues. Germline assignment: CDR1 SGHAT and CDR2 FQNNGV. The CDR3 DNA reads TGTGCCAGCACCTTAGACAAGCTCCTCGACGAGCAGTACTTC. This sequence encodes CASTLDKLLDEQYF.

This sequence joins TRBV27 and TRBJ1-4, with TRBD1 identical over 9 bases. With 6 bases clipped from V and 5 bases from J, the junction kept 4 bases outside the gene matches. Germline V lookup: CDR1 MNHEY, CDR2 SMNVEV (reference sequence). The CDR3 spans 14 residues. CDR3 DNA sequence: TGTGCCAGCAGCCGGACAGGGGCGAATGAAAAACTGTTTTTT. Amino acid sequence: CASSRTGANEKLFF.

This clone occurred once. This sequence joins TRBV27 and TRBJ2-5; no definite D call. The germline V gene encodes CDR1 MNHEY and CDR2 SMNVEV (reference sequence). There are 14 residues in the CDR3. The V end lost 2 bases, the J end lost 1 base, and 8 bases lay between the germline ends. This CDR3 is CASSLRVPQETQYF. The DNA for the CDR3 is TGTGCCAGCAGTTTAAGAGTGCCCCAAGAGACCCAGTACTTC.

The chain recombines TRBV7-9 with TRBJ2-1; 12 nucleotides align to TRBD2. V was pared by 5 bases and J by 11 bases, with 7 bases of the junction left unmatched. Germline assignment: CDR1 SEHNR and CDR2 FQNEAQ (reference sequence). The CDR3 loop spans 14 amino acids. The CDR3 nucleotides are TGTGCCAGCAGCCCGCCGGGACTAGCGGGCCAGCAGTTCTTC. This gives the protein CASSPPGLAGQQFF.

The chain combines TRBV5-1 with TRBJ2-1; the match to TRBD1 covers 12 bases. Germline V gene data show CDR1 as SGHRS and CDR2 as YFSETQ. V trimming: 3 bases; J trimming: 8 bases; junction bases outside the gene matches: 6. The CDR3 loop spans 15 amino acids. The CDR3: CASSWGTGGFDEQFF. CDR3 DNA sequence: TGCGCCAGCAGCTGGGGGACAGGGGGCTTCGATGAGCAGTTCTTC.

This chain uses TRBV4-1 with TRBJ2-1; 8 nucleotides align to TRBD2. The CDR3 length is 16 residues. From germline, CDR1 is MGHRA and CDR2 YSYEKL. J was trimmed by 2 bases and V by 4 bases; bases with no gene match: 7. For the CDR3, the DNA is TGCGCCAGCAGCCCAGACCCGGGAGGGCCCTACAATGAGCAGTTCTTC. This sequence encodes CASSPDPGGPYNEQFF.

The chain recombines TRBV10-3 with TRBJ2-5, with a tentative D call TRBD2 (6 bases). This CDR3 has 15 amino acids. With 4 bases removed from V and 2 bases from J, the gap between germline ends came to 14 bases. Germline V lookup: CDR1 ENHRY, CDR2 SYGVKD. This CDR3 is CAISVNSGSQETQYF. In nucleotides, the CDR3 is TGTGCCATCAGTGTCAATAGCGGATCACAAGAGACCCAGTACTTC.

The chain has TRBV27 and TRBJ2-3, with D perhaps matching TRBD2 (6 bases). The germline V and J ends were trimmed by 5 bases and 0 bases, with 15 bases remaining between them. The CDR3 has 16 residues. CDR1 MNHEY and CDR2 SMNVEV come from the germline V gene (reference sequence). The CDR3 DNA sequence: TGTGCCAGCAGTCCCCTACCGGGACTCAGCACAGATACGCAGTATTTT. This encodes CASSPLPGLSTDTQYF.

This chain joins TRBV7-9 and TRBJ1-1, with 8 bases matching TRBD1. After removal of 7 bases from V and 1 base from J, the junction contained 5 bases not matched to a gene. The CDR3 totals 14 residues. Germline V lookup: CDR1 SEHNR, CDR2 FQNEAQ (reference sequence). CDR3 in DNA: TGTGCCAGCAACCTTGGACAGGGGAACACTGAAGCTTTCTTT. Protein: CASNLGQGNTEAFF.

This chain connects TRBV6-1 to TRBJ2-1; 11 positions agree with TRBD2. The CDR3 runs 16 residues. The germline gives CDR1 MNHNS, CDR2 SASEGT. After removal of 4 bases from V and 10 bases from J, the junction contained 12 bases not matched to a gene. CDR3 region: CASSGIAGGMFGEQFF. As DNA, the CDR3 is TGTGCCAGCAGTGGAATAGCGGGAGGGATGTTTGGGGAGCAGTTCTTC.

This clone appeared a single time. V is TRBV5-1 and J is TRBJ2-7, with D perhaps TRBD1 (6 bases). The CDR3 extends over 15 amino acids. Per the germline V gene, CDR1 is SGHRS and CDR2 is YFSETQ. The V end lost 2 bases, the J end lost 4 bases, and 16 bases lay between the germline ends. Written as DNA, the CDR3 is TGCGCCAGCAGCTTTAGACCGGGAAGGGGGTACGAGCAGTACTTC. Protein sequence: CASSFRPGRGYEQYF.

In its sample, this clone was seen once. The chain carries TRBV5-1 and TRBJ2-6; D perhaps matches TRBD1 (5 bases). Germline V gives CDR1 SGHRS, CDR2 YFSETQ. The CDR3 runs 17 residues. The V end lost 1 base, the J end lost 0 bases, and 11 bases lay between the germline ends. CDR3 DNA: TGCGCCAGCAGCTTGAGACAGTCCAACTCTGGGGCCAACGTCCTGACTTTC. Translating it yields CASSLRQSNSGANVLTF.

The chain combines TRBV2 with TRBJ2-7; a possible D gene is TRBD1 (6 bases). V lost 7 bases and J 6 bases, leaving 13 bases between the germline ends. The CDR3 totals 12 residues. The germline V gene has CDR1 SNHLY and CDR2 FYNNEI. Here the CDR3 reads CASKAGEGEQYF. In nucleotides, the CDR3 is TGTGCCAGCAAGGCAGGGGAAGGCGAGCAGTACTTC.

The chain employs TRBV13 and TRBJ2-7; 8 bases line up with TRBD2. Germline CDR1 reads PRHDT; CDR2 reads FYEKMQ (reference sequence). This CDR3 has 14 amino acids. Trimming at V came to 7 bases and at J to 2 bases, leaving 7 bases not matched to a gene. CDR3 sequence: CASNSGGGTYEQYF. Written as DNA, the CDR3 is TGTGCCAGCAATTCGGGGGGGGGAACCTACGAGCAGTACTTC.

The chain is built from TRBV19 and TRBJ2-1; D ambiguous. Germline V gene data show CDR1 as LNHDA and CDR2 as SQIVND (reference sequence). This CDR3 has 15 residues. V lost 6 bases to trimming and J lost 3 bases, with 15 bases between them. CDR3 loop: CASSRDLSIYNEQFF. The CDR3 DNA reads as TGTGCCAGTAGCCGCGACTTGTCGATCTACAATGAGCAGTTCTTC.

The chain carries TRBV6-5 and TRBJ1-1; D perhaps matches TRBD1 (5 bases). This CDR3 is built from 14 residues. The V gene's germline CDR1 is MNHEY and CDR2 SVGAGI. V lost 5 bases, J lost 5 bases, and 15 bases lay in between. The CDR3, as DNA: TGTGCCAGCAGTGACGGGGACTCGCCTACTGAAGCTTTCTTT. This translates into CASSDGDSPTEAFF.

The chain couples TRBV10-3 to TRBJ2-7; no firm D call. This CDR3 is built from 11 residues. The ends were cut back, 1 base at V and 9 bases at J, with 7 bases in the middle. Germline CDR1 ENHRY, CDR2 SYGVKD. Here the CDR3 DNA reads TGTGCCATCAGTGAGTTGTCGGGGCAGTACTTC. It specifies CAISELSGQYF.